These T cell receptor beta chains were read from a single sample in a study of T cell clones after liver transplantation. The method was immunoSEQ multiplex PCR; TCRdb's version includes in-frame clones alone and lacks a portion of them. The sample has about 99,000 clones, around four fifths seen once. The input for sequencing was CD4+ T cells from blood, taken before liver transplant. These receptors were taken from a human donor who received a liver transplant. Each CDR3 is given with its conserved first and last residue. Fields, in order: clone size, CDR3 length, D gene, J gene, V gene, CDR3 protein, CDR3 DNA. D genes are given only for firm matches. Part of the rows lack a size; the others show once, few, many or a class for expanded clones.

size: -
length: 14
D: TRBD1
J: TRBJ1-3
V: TRBV28
CDR3: CASRGQGGGNTIYF
DNA: TGTGCCAGCAGAGGACAGGGGGGTGGAAACACCATATATTTT

size: -
length: 12
D: -
J: TRBJ2-1
V: TRBV19
CDR3: CASSSDLDEQFF
DNA: TGTGCCAGTAGCTCGGACCTAGATGAGCAGTTCTTC

size: once
length: 17
D: TRBD2
J: TRBJ2-5
V: TRBV6-1
CDR3: CASSEGLAGGRGETQYF
DNA: TGTGCCAGCAGTGAGGGTCTAGCGGGAGGTAGGGGAGAGACCCAGTACTTC

size: few
length: 15
D: TRBD1
J: TRBJ2-1
V: TRBV14
CDR3: CASSQGNGGQGKQFF
DNA: TGTGCCAGCAGCCAAGGGAACGGAGGACAGGGTAAGCAGTTCTTC

size: -
length: 14
D: TRBD1
J: TRBJ1-1
V: TRBV2
CDR3: CASSGGQGNTEAFF
DNA: TGTGCCAGCAGTGGTGGACAGGGAAACACTGAAGCTTTCTTT

size: -
length: 14
D: -
J: TRBJ2-5
V: TRBV5-1
CDR3: CASSFQQGGETQYF
DNA: TGCGCCAGCAGCTTTCAACAGGGTGGAGAGACCCAGTACTTC

size: once
length: 13
D: TRBD2
J: TRBJ2-1
V: TRBV19
CDR3: CASSEASGRAPFF
DNA: TGTGCCAGTAGTGAAGCTAGCGGGAGGGCCCCGTTCTTC

size: -
length: 14
D: -
J: TRBJ1-2
V: TRBV27
CDR3: CASSPGGTGRGYTF
DNA: TGTGCCAGCAGTCCCGGAGGGACCGGTAGAGGCTACACCTTC

size: -
length: 14
D: -
J: TRBJ1-3
V: TRBV12-2
CDR3: CASPRDRGRNTIYF
DNA: TGTGCAAGTCCCCGGGACAGGGGAAGAAACACCATATATTTT

size: -
length: 15
D: TRBD1
J: TRBJ1-2
V: TRBV25-1
CDR3: CASSELGQGDYGYTF
DNA: TGTGCCAGCAGTGAATTGGGACAGGGTGACTATGGCTACACCTTC

size: -
length: 14
D: -
J: TRBJ1-6
V: TRBV29-1
CDR3: CSVAETSYNSPLHF
DNA: TGCAGCGTTGCGGAAACCTCCTATAATTCACCCCTCCACTTT

size: once
length: 17
D: -
J: TRBJ2-3
V: TRBV4-1
CDR3: CASSQSPTPADTDTQYF
DNA: TGCGCCAGCAGCCAATCTCCGACACCCGCGGACACAGATACGCAGTATTTT

size: -
length: 15
D: -
J: TRBJ1-5
V: TRBV2
CDR3: CASRVGVGSNQPQHF
DNA: TGTGCCAGCAGAGTGGGGGTAGGAAGCAATCAGCCCCAGCATTTT

size: -
length: 14
D: TRBD1
J: TRBJ1-1
V: TRBV6-1
CDR3: CASRGTGENTEAFF
DNA: TGTGCCAGCAGGGGGACAGGGGAGAACACTGAAGCTTTCTTT

size: once
length: 15
D: -
J: TRBJ2-7
V: TRBV6-5
CDR3: CASSYVERSSYEQYF
DNA: TGTGCCAGCAGTTACGTCGAGAGAAGCTCCTACGAGCAGTACTTC

size: -
length: 16
D: TRBD1
J: TRBJ2-7
V: TRBV7-2
CDR3: CASSSIPGQVFYEQYF
DNA: TGTGCCAGCAGCTCAATCCCGGGACAGGTCTTCTACGAGCAGTACTTC

size: -
length: 19
D: TRBD2
J: TRBJ2-4
V: TRBV28
CDR3: CASRQTSGASELAKNIQYF
DNA: TGTGCCAGCAGGCAGACTAGCGGAGCTTCCGAACTAGCCAAAAACATTCAGTACTTC

size: -
length: 14
D: -
J: TRBJ2-4
V: TRBV11-2
CDR3: CASSLAGAKNIQYF
DNA: TGTGCCAGCAGCTTAGCGGGGGCCAAAAACATTCAGTACTTC

size: -
length: 16
D: -
J: TRBJ2-2
V: TRBV12-2
CDR3: CASRFLSGTNTGELFF
DNA: TGTGCAAGTCGCTTCCTTAGCGGCACTAACACCGGGGAGCTGTTTTTT

size: -
length: 16
D: -
J: TRBJ1-5
V: TRBV19
CDR3: CASSIGRPGGNQPQHF
DNA: TGTGCCAGTAGTATAGGGAGGCCGGGGGGCAATCAGCCCCAGCATTTT

size: once
length: 18
D: TRBD2
J: TRBJ2-3
V: TRBV7-2
CDR3: CASSYGTSGRRRGDTQYF
DNA: TGTGCCAGCAGCTATGGGACTAGCGGGCGCCGAAGGGGAGATACGCAGTATTTT

size: few
length: 16
D: -
J: TRBJ2-5
V: TRBV5-4
CDR3: CASSLRQAPLGETQYF
DNA: TGTGCCAGCAGCTTGAGACAGGCCCCTCTAGGGGAGACCCAGTACTTC

size: -
length: 14
D: TRBD1
J: TRBJ1-1
V: TRBV4-1
CDR3: CASSQGQGITEAFF
DNA: TGCGCCAGCAGCCAAGGACAGGGAATCACTGAAGCTTTCTTT

size: once
length: 15
D: TRBD1
J: TRBJ1-2
V: TRBV5-4
CDR3: CASSLGRGQMVGYTF
DNA: TGTGCCAGCAGCTTGGGCAGGGGGCAAATGGTTGGCTACACCTTC

size: -
length: 12
D: -
J: TRBJ1-1
V: TRBV7-9
CDR3: CASSSTGAEAFF
DNA: TGTGCCAGCAGCTCAACAGGTGCTGAAGCTTTCTTT

size: -
length: 14
D: TRBD1
J: TRBJ1-4
V: TRBV9
CDR3: CASSASHGTGKLFF
DNA: TGTGCCAGCAGCGCATCGCACGGGACAGGAAAACTGTTTTTT

size: once
length: 13
D: -
J: TRBJ2-1
V: TRBV2
CDR3: CAKARGVTDEQFF
DNA: TGTGCCAAAGCACGCGGGGTTACGGATGAGCAGTTCTTC

size: -
length: 12
D: -
J: TRBJ2-5
V: TRBV29-1
CDR3: CSVGRAGETQYF
DNA: TGCAGCGTGGGCCGGGCGGGAGAGACCCAGTACTTC

size: once
length: 13
D: -
J: TRBJ2-5
V: TRBV11-2
CDR3: CASSLEWRGTQYF
DNA: TGTGCCAGCAGCTTAGAGTGGCGTGGGACCCAGTACTTC

size: -
length: 16
D: -
J: TRBJ1-6
V: TRBV4-3
CDR3: CASSSDRSSYNSPLHF
DNA: TGCGCCAGCAGCTCAGACAGGAGCTCCTATAATTCACCCCTCCACTTT

size: -
length: 17
D: TRBD2
J: TRBJ2-1
V: TRBV11-3
CDR3: CASSSRFSGRSLNEQFF
DNA: TGTGCCAGCAGCTCAAGATTCAGCGGGAGGTCGCTCAATGAGCAGTTCTTC

size: -
length: 15
D: TRBD1
J: TRBJ1-2
V: TRBV7-2
CDR3: CASSPGGAVSYGYTF
DNA: TGTGCCAGCAGCCCAGGGGGGGCTGTAAGCTATGGCTACACCTTC

size: -
length: 15
D: -
J: TRBJ2-2
V: TRBV28
CDR3: CASSFGGQNTGELFF
DNA: TGTGCCAGCAGTTTCGGGGGCCAGAACACCGGGGAGCTGTTTTTT

size: -
length: 15
D: -
J: TRBJ2-5
V: TRBV11-2
CDR3: CASSLEGRHQETQYF
DNA: TGTGCCAGCAGCTTAGAGGGACGGCATCAAGAGACCCAGTACTTC

size: -
length: 11
D: -
J: TRBJ2-5
V: TRBV11-1
CDR3: CASSLMETQYF
DNA: TGTGCCAGCAGCTTAATGGAGACCCAGTACTTC

size: -
length: 15
D: TRBD1
J: TRBJ2-3
V: TRBV2
CDR3: CASRDRGSIRDTQYF
DNA: TGTGCCAGCAGGGACAGGGGTTCGATAAGAGATACGCAGTATTTT

size: -
length: 14
D: -
J: TRBJ2-7
V: TRBV28
CDR3: CASRTWGAVYEQYF
DNA: TGTGCCAGCAGGACGTGGGGGGCCGTCTACGAGCAGTACTTC

size: -
length: 16
D: -
J: TRBJ1-5
V: TRBV18
CDR3: CASSPEGANFNQPQHF
DNA: TGTGCCAGCTCACCAGAAGGGGCTAATTTTAATCAGCCCCAGCATTTT

size: -
length: 16
D: TRBD1
J: TRBJ2-7
V: TRBV2
CDR3: CASSEPGQGATYEQYF
DNA: TGTGCCAGCAGTGAGCCGGGACAGGGGGCCACCTACGAGCAGTACTTC

size: -
length: 16
D: -
J: TRBJ1-5
V: TRBV18
CDR3: CASSPYTGPNNQPQHF
DNA: TGTGCCAGCTCACCATATACAGGGCCTAACAATCAGCCCCAGCATTTT

size: -
length: 13
D: -
J: TRBJ2-4
V: TRBV19
CDR3: CASSINEKNIQYF
DNA: TGTGCCAGTAGTATTAACGAAAAAAACATTCAGTACTTC

size: -
length: 15
D: -
J: TRBJ2-1
V: TRBV4-2
CDR3: CASSQEGTSWYEQFF
DNA: TGTGCCAGCAGCCAAGAAGGCACGAGCTGGTATGAGCAGTTCTTC

size: -
length: 15
D: TRBD2
J: TRBJ2-5
V: TRBV19
CDR3: CASSIDSRGGETQYF
DNA: TGTGCCAGTAGTATCGACAGTAGGGGAGGGGAGACCCAGTACTTC

size: -
length: 13
D: -
J: TRBJ2-5
V: TRBV18
CDR3: CASSPTLSETQYF
DNA: TGTGCCAGCTCACCAACGCTGAGCGAGACCCAGTACTTC

size: -
length: 15
D: TRBD2
J: TRBJ2-3
V: TRBV5-1
CDR3: CASARISGGANTQYF
DNA: TGCGCCAGCGCCCGTATTAGCGGGGGGGCTAATACGCAGTATTTT

size: -
length: 15
D: TRBD1
J: TRBJ2-5
V: TRBV5-5
CDR3: CASSRQGSFEKTQYF
DNA: TGTGCCAGCAGCCGACAGGGATCGTTTGAGAAGACCCAGTACTTC

size: -
length: 14
D: -
J: TRBJ1-2
V: TRBV4-2
CDR3: CASSQVEINYGYTF
DNA: TGTGCCAGCAGCCAAGTCGAGATTAACTATGGCTACACCTTC

size: -
length: 14
D: -
J: TRBJ1-2
V: TRBV27
CDR3: CASSTRQGGYGYTF
DNA: TGTGCCAGCAGTACCCGCCAGGGAGGCTATGGCTACACCTTC

size: -
length: 20
D: TRBD2
J: TRBJ2-1
V: TRBV5-1
CDR3: CASSQTGTSGRPSSYNEQFF
DNA: TGCGCCAGCAGTCAGACCGGGACTAGCGGAAGGCCTAGCTCCTACAATGAGCAGTTCTTC

size: -
length: 14
D: TRBD1
J: TRBJ2-1
V: TRBV7-3
CDR3: CASSIDRGYNEQFF
DNA: TGTGCCAGCAGCATCGACAGGGGGTACAATGAGCAGTTCTTC

size: -
length: 14
D: -
J: TRBJ2-5
V: TRBV5-8
CDR3: CASSSTNRQETQYF
DNA: TGTGCCAGCAGCTCGACTAACAGACAAGAGACCCAGTACTTC

size: -
length: 17
D: TRBD2
J: TRBJ2-1
V: TRBV9
CDR3: CASSAGTSGSSYNEQFF
DNA: TGTGCCAGCAGCGCGGGGACTAGCGGCTCCTCCTACAATGAGCAGTTCTTC

size: few
length: 17
D: -
J: TRBJ1-2
V: TRBV7-8
CDR3: CASSLVIRTAERYGYTF
DNA: TGTGCCAGCAGCTTAGTCATACGGACAGCGGAGAGGTATGGCTACACCTTC